Ten or more counts support the clone carrying this TCR beta chain. This sample was included in a study of T cells in Graves' hyperthyroidism and ophthalmopathy. CDR1 and CDR2 (germline): SGHTA, FQGNSA. Trimming cost V 4 bases and J 1 base; bases outside gene matches: 4. This CDR3 comprises 15 residues. RNA transcripts provided the source from which TCR beta CDR3 regions were amplified. An initial round of RT-PCR targeting the TCR CDR3 relied on the HTBI primer set. TCRdb reprocessed the multiplex PCR reads via MiXCR and lists one record per CDR3 protein. The repertoire holds 480,000 or so distinct CDR3 sequences, with 13% to 15% as singletons.

The rearrangement uses TRBV7-2 and TRBJ2-1, with 7 bases identical to TRBD1. The sequenced sample consisted of blood. The receptor was isolated from a woman under 30 with Graves' hyperthyroidism. CDR3 DNA: TGTGCCAGCAGCTGGGGGACAGAGTCCTACAATGAGCAGTTCTTC. This sequence encodes CASSWGTESYNEQFF.